Presented here are 26 T cell receptor beta chains from one specimen sequenced in a study of cytomegalovirus exposure and HLA in healthy donors. The PCR used 60 Vbeta and 13 Jbeta primers. Here immunoSEQ multiplex PCR was the method, and the copy in TCRdb shows in-frame clones only, minus some. Among tens of thousands of clones, roughly 80% were seen once, and the ten largest hold over 7.5%. The sample comprised PBMCs. These receptor sequences come from a man aged 60 to 69 in good health and CMV-seropositive.

The chain is built from TRBV11-3 and TRBJ2-7, with 9 bases that match TRBD1. CDR1 and CDR2 from the germline V gene are SGHNT and YENEEA. The length of the CDR3 is 15 residues. The junction had 8 bases not matched to a gene; V was cut back by 3 bases and J by 5 bases. CDR3 region: CASSFGGTGRHEQYF. CDR3 nucleotide sequence: TGTGCCAGCAGCTTCGGAGGGACAGGGAGGCACGAGCAGTACTTC.

The chain uses TRBV7-9 and TRBJ2-3; perhaps TRBD1 as D (6 bases). Per the germline V gene, CDR1 is SEHNR and CDR2 is FQNEAQ (reference sequence). Trimming shortened V by 9 bases and J by 6 bases, and 13 bases separated the two germline ends. The CDR3 extends over 12 amino acids. Written as DNA, the CDR3 is TGTGCCAGTTCCTGGGGGCCGGATACGCAGTATTTT. Protein: CASSWGPDTQYF.

The chain employs TRBV10-2 and TRBJ2-7, with D tentatively TRBD2 (6 bases). CDR3 size: 14 residues. CDR1 and CDR2 (germline): WSHSY, SAAADI. The germline V and J ends were trimmed by 0 bases and 4 bases, with 10 bases remaining between them. DNA of the CDR3: TGCGCCAGCAGTGAGTCGTTGGGGACTTACGAGCAGTACTTC. This sequence encodes CASSESLGTYEQYF.

This clone appeared a few times. J is TRBJ1-1 and V is TRBV18; 7 nucleotides align to TRBD1. Trimming took 1 base from V and 1 from J; bases not matched to a gene: 3. Germline V gives CDR1 KGHSH, CDR2 LQKENI. CDR3 length: 15 amino acids. The CDR3, as DNA: TGTGCCAGCTCACCACGACAGGGAGGGAACACTGAAGCTTTCTTT. Protein: CASSPRQGGNTEAFF.

The rearrangement joins TRBV6-5 to TRBJ1-1; D is perhaps TRBD1 (6 bases). The V end was cut by 0 bases, the J end by 4 bases, with 15 bases between. Germline CDR1 reads MNHEY; CDR2 reads SVGAGI. CDR3 length: 16 residues. The CDR3 nucleotides are TGTGCCAGCAGTTACTCGACGGTACAGGGAGTCACTGAAGCTTTCTTT. Translated: CASSYSTVQGVTEAFF.

The rearrangement joins TRBV11-2 to TRBJ2-1; D perhaps matches TRBD2 (6 bases). Germline assignment: CDR1 SGHAT and CDR2 FQNNGV. The length of the CDR3 is 12 residues. V dropped 11 bases and J dropped 10 bases, with 18 bases sitting between them. DNA of the CDR3: TGTGCCGCCAACTCCCGACTAGACGAGCAGTTCTTC. Translated, it gives CAANSRLDEQFF.

The gene calls are TRBV5-1 and TRBJ2-3; TRBD2 aligns across 13 bases. The germline V gene has CDR1 SGHRS and CDR2 YFSETQ. CDR3 length equals 16 residues. J was trimmed by 3 bases and V by 0 bases; bases with no gene match: 1. The CDR3 protein is CASSLAGLAGTDTQYF. DNA for the CDR3: TGCGCCAGCAGCTTGGCGGGACTAGCGGGAACAGATACGCAGTATTTT.

The chain is built from TRBV7-9 and TRBJ2-7, with 14 bases aligning to TRBD2. Germline loops: CDR1 SEHNR, CDR2 FQNEAQ (reference sequence). CDR3 size: 16 residues. The ends lost 2 bases at V and 4 bases at J; junction bases unmatched: 4. The CDR3 sequence: CASSLWGLAGVYEQYF. CDR3 coding DNA: TGTGCCAGCAGCTTATGGGGACTAGCGGGAGTTTACGAGCAGTACTTC. The variable domain in full, completed from reference TRBV7-9 and TRBJ2-7, reads DTGVSQNPRHKITKRGQNVTFRCDPISEHNRLYWYRQTLGQGPEFLTYFQNEAQLEKSRLLSDRFSAERPKGSFSTLEIQRTEQGDSAMYLCASSLWGLAGVYEQYFGPGTRLTVT.

This sequence joins TRBV5-4 and TRBJ1-1; 7 bases agree with TRBD1. The CDR3 covers 15 residues. CDR1 and CDR2 (germline): SGHNT, YYREEE (reference sequence). V lost 4 bases to trimming and J lost 5 bases; unmatched junction nucleotides: 11. The CDR3 reads CASSPRGGGMTEAFF. The CDR3 DNA reads TGTGCCAGCAGCCCGCGAGGAGGGGGCATGACTGAAGCTTTCTTT.

The chain links TRBV6-1 to TRBJ2-7; D possibly corresponds to TRBD1 (5 bases). The CDR3 has 13 residues. Germline CDR1 MNHNS, CDR2 SASEGT. V lost 3 bases and J 3 bases, leaving 9 bases between the germline ends. The CDR3 reads CASSDSTDYEQYF. The CDR3 bases are TGTGCCAGCAGTGATTCGACAGACTACGAGCAGTACTTC.

CDR3 DNA: TGTGCCACCAGGCGCGATGGCCAAGAGACCCAGTACTTC. Protein sequence: CATRRDGQETQYF. The V and J genes are TRBV15 and TRBJ2-5; D is undetermined. The CDR3 loop spans 13 amino acids. Germline V gene data show CDR1 as LNHNV and CDR2 as YYDKDF (reference sequence). V lost 6 bases to trimming and J lost 1 base, with 9 bases between them.

V and J are TRBV6-5 and TRBJ2-2; a weak D match, TRBD2 (5 bases). CDR3 length equals 16 residues. Between the trimmed V and J ends, which lost 0 bases and 7 bases, there was a span of 15 bases. CDR1 and CDR2 (germline): MNHEY, SVGAGI. The CDR3 protein is CASSYSLLGGIGELFF. The CDR3 bases are TGTGCCAGCAGTTACTCGTTACTAGGAGGTATCGGGGAGCTGTTTTTT.

V is TRBV11-2 and J is TRBJ2-5; TRBD2 is a possible D gene (6 bases). The length of the CDR3 is 15 residues. V was trimmed by 5 bases and J by 2 bases, leaving 15 bases between them. Germline CDR1 and CDR2: SGHAT and FQNNGV. CDR3: CASSRPGTLQETQYF. Here the CDR3 DNA reads TGTGCCAGCAGCAGGCCCGGGACTCTTCAAGAGACCCAGTACTTC.

The chain joins TRBV10-2 to TRBJ1-1; a possible D gene is TRBD1 (6 bases). Germline-derived CDR1 and CDR2 are WSHSY and SAAADI. V was cut by 8 bases and J by 0 bases, with 10 bases left in between. The CDR3 extends over 13 amino acids. CDR3 sequence (DNA): TGCGCCAGCGGCCCAGGGGTGAACACTGAAGCTTTCTTT. Translated: CASGPGVNTEAFF.

V and J are TRBV4-1 and TRBJ2-3; a weak D match, TRBD1 (6 bases). Germline CDR1 is MGHRA and CDR2 is YSYEKL. The ends were cut back, 2 bases at V and 3 bases at J, with 15 bases in the middle. This CDR3 comprises 16 residues. This CDR3 reads CASSQRPSGVTDTQYF. The CDR3 DNA follows: TGCGCCAGCAGCCAAAGGCCTTCAGGGGTGACAGATACGCAGTATTTT.

This clone has only a few counts. The rearrangement uses TRBV7-6 and TRBJ1-1; D gene uncertain. This CDR3 contains 12 residues. Germline CDR1 reads SGHVS; CDR2 reads FNYEAQ. Trimming pared 5 bases from V and 4 bases from J, leaving 8 bases between. Written as DNA, the CDR3 is TGTGCCAGCAGCCCTGAGGGCACTGAAGCTTTCTTT. It specifies CASSPEGTEAFF.

This clone has a single count. The chain has TRBV2 and TRBJ1-1; no firm D call. From germline, CDR1 is SNHLY and CDR2 FYNNEI. The CDR3 totals 12 residues. V was trimmed by 2 bases and J by 7 bases, leaving 8 bases between them. The CDR3 region is CASSESKIEAFF. The CDR3 DNA follows: TGTGCCAGCAGTGAATCTAAGATTGAAGCTTTCTTT.

This chain joins TRBV27 and TRBJ2-1; 8 bases fit TRBD1. V gave up 7 bases and J gave up 8 bases; unmatched junction bases: 13. CDR1 is MNHEY and CDR2 is SMNVEV in the germline V gene (reference sequence). CDR3 length: 15 residues. The CDR3 DNA is TGTGCCAGCACTCCCAGGGGGCAGGTTCGGGATGAGCAGTTCTTC. Protein product: CASTPRGQVRDEQFF.

The CDR3 sequence is CASSERGTTEAFF. For the CDR3, the DNA is TGCGCCAGCAGTGAACGGGGTACCACTGAAGCTTTCTTT. The V call is TRBV10-2, the J call TRBJ1-1; D is ambiguous. V lost 3 bases and J 4 bases, leaving 9 bases between the germline ends. This CDR3 is built from 13 residues. Germline-derived CDR1 and CDR2 are WSHSY and SAAADI.

The chain employs TRBV6-5 and TRBJ1-5, with D perhaps TRBD1 (5 bases). The CDR3 contains 14 residues. Germline values: CDR1 MNHEY, CDR2 SVGAGI. With 6 bases removed from V and 6 bases from J, the gap between germline ends came to 15 bases. The CDR3 spells CASRPGGFGQPQHF. DNA of the CDR3: TGTGCCAGCAGACCCGGGGGGTTCGGTCAGCCCCAGCATTTT.

V usage is TRBV18 and J usage is TRBJ2-7; TRBD2 is a possible D gene (6 bases). V lost 0 bases and J lost 13, with 22 bases in between. Germline V gene data show CDR1 as KGHSH and CDR2 as LQKENI. This CDR3 has 15 residues. The chain's CDR3 is CASSPPNLARTLVYF. The CDR3 coding sequence is TGTGCCAGCTCACCACCGAATCTAGCGAGAACGCTTGTCTACTTC.

V is TRBV2 and J is TRBJ2-7; D unresolved. V was trimmed by 1 base and J by 2 bases, leaving 9 bases between them. Looked up from germline, CDR1 is SNHLY and CDR2 is FYNNEI. The CDR3 has 14 amino acids. CDR3 DNA: TGTGCCAGCAGTGAAGTCAGTGAACCCTACGAGCAGTACTTC. Translated, it gives CASSEVSEPYEQYF. Using reference TRBV2 and TRBJ2-7 for the parts outside the CDR3, the full variable domain is EPEVTQTPSHQVTQMGQEVILRCVPISNHLYFYWYRQILGQKVEFLVSFYNNEISEKSEIFDDQFSVERPDGSNFTLKIRSTKLEDSAMYFCASSEVSEPYEQYFGPGTRLTVT.

This rearrangement joins TRBV11-3 to TRBJ2-7, with D possibly being TRBD2 (6 bases). The CDR3 totals 15 residues. With 6 bases removed from V and 5 bases from J, the gap between germline ends came to 20 bases. Germline V gives CDR1 SGHNT, CDR2 YENEEA. The CDR3 bases are TGTGCCAGCAGTCCCACAGGAGGGAGAAGGAACGAGCAGTACTTC. It encodes CASSPTGGRRNEQYF.

This sequence joins TRBV11-3 and TRBJ2-4; 12 positions match TRBD1. The CDR3 covers 19 residues. V lost 2 bases and J lost 0; bases outside the gene matches: 8. Per germline, CDR1 SGHNT and CDR2 YENEEA. CDR3 in DNA: TGTGCCAGCAGCTTACGAGCGGGACAGGGGGCACTAGCCAAAAACATTCAGTACTTC. Amino acids: CASSLRAGQGALAKNIQYF.

The chain recombines TRBV5-1 with TRBJ1-1; D remains ambiguous. Germline CDR1 is SGHRS and CDR2 is YFSETQ. The CDR3 runs 13 residues. Trimming shortened V by 4 bases and J by 4 bases, and 11 bases separated the two germline ends. The CDR3 nucleotides read TGCGCCAGCAGCCGGGATCCGGGCACTGAAGCTTTCTTT. The encoded protein is CASSRDPGTEAFF.

This clone was observed once. The chain uses TRBV5-4 and TRBJ2-3; 7 nucleotides match TRBD2. V shed 1 base and J 3 bases; nucleotides not matched to a gene: 2. CDR1 and CDR2 from the germline V gene are SGHNT and YYREEE (reference sequence). The CDR3 is made up of 14 amino acids. CDR3 protein: CASSLRGGTDTQYF. CDR3 bases: TGTGCCAGCAGCTTGCGCGGGGGAACAGATACGCAGTATTTT.